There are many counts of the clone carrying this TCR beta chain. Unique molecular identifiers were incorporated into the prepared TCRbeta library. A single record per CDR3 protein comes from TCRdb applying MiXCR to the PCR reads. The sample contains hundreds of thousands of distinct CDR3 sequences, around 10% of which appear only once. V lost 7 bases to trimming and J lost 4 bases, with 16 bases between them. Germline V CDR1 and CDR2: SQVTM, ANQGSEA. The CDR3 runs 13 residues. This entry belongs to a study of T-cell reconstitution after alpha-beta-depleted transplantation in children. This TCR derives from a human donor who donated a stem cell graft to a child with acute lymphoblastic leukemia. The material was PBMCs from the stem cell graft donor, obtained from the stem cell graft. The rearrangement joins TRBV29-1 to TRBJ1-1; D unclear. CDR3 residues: CSATEGGPTEAFF. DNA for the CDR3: TGCAGCGCCACCGAGGGAGGGCCCACTGAAGCTTTCTTT.